This TCR beta chain was found in a study of blood T cell repertoires in COVID-19. Profiling relied on immunoSEQ multiplex PCR, and the TCRdb table lists in-frame clones only, not all of them. The table shows about 200,000 clones, with about 85% occurring only once. CDR1 and CDR2 from the germline V gene are KGHSH and LQKENI. This CDR3 comprises 13 residues. V was cut by 4 bases and J by 1 base, with 7 bases left in between. The V call is TRBV18, the J call TRBJ1-1; weak D call: TRBD1 (5 bases). The sequence was obtained from a human donor in a cohort sampled during active COVID-19. The sequencing sample was made of peripheral blood. DNA of the CDR3: TGTGCCAGCTCACGCGGGGGGAACACTGAAGCTTTCTTT. Amino acids: CASSRGGNTEAFF. Based on the CDR3 plus reference TRBV18 and TRBJ1-1, the full variable domain is NAGVMQNPRHLVRRRGQEARLRCSPMKGHSHVYWYRQLPEEGLKFMVYLQKENIIDESGMPKERFSAEFPKEGPSILRIQQVVRGDSAAYFCASSRGGNTEAFFGQGTRLTVV.